The clone carrying this T cell receptor beta chain appeared many times. Its cognate antigen is unknown. Then a second PCR, running roughly 7 to 11 cycles, was carried out with a sample-barcoded 5' primer and a J-beta primer mix. The yield of each sample was at least 3 million CDR3-containing paired-end reads. TCRdb ran MiXCR on the 5' RACE reads and lists one entry per CDR3 protein. Here the sample spans 2 million or so distinct CDR3 sequences, around half being singletons. CDR1 and CDR2 from the germline V gene are SGHTA and FQGNSA. Unmatched junction bases numbered 3, after V lost 2 bases and J lost 2 bases. The CDR3 has 15 amino acids. The study isolated at least 7 million PBMCs from each sample. This record comes from a study of blood T cells in healthy people across ages. General study findings and limits: Age showed a roughly linear inverse relationship with TCR beta diversity per million T cells. Both higher diversity and more naive CD4+ cells marked long-lived donors when set against aged donors.

The TCR was taken from a woman aged 40 to 50 in good health. The chain employs TRBV7-2 and TRBJ2-1; the match to TRBD2 covers 7 bases. Sequenced: blood. For the CDR3, the DNA is TGTGCCAGCAGCTTAAGCGGGACGGCCTACAATGAGCAGTTCTTC. This gives the protein CASSLSGTAYNEQFF.